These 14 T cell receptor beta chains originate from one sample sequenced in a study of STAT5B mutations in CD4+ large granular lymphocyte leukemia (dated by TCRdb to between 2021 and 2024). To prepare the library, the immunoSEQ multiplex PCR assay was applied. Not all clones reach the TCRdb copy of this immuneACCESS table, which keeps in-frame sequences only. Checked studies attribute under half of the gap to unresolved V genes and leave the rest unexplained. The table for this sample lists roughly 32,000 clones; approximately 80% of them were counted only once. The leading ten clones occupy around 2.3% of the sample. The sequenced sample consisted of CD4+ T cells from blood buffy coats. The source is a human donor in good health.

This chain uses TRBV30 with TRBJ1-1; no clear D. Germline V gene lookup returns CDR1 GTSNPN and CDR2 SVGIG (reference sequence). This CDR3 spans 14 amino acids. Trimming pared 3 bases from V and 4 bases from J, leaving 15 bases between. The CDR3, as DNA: TGTGCCTGGAGAAGAGAGGTGGGAGTCACTGAAGCTTTCTTT. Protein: CAWRREVGVTEAFF. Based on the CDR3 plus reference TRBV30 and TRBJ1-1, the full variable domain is SQTIHQWPATLVQPVGSPLSLECTVEGTSNPNLYWYRQAAGRGLQLLFYSVGIGQISSEVPQNLSASRPQDRQFILSSKKLLLSDSGFYLCAWRREVGVTEAFFGQGTRLTVV.

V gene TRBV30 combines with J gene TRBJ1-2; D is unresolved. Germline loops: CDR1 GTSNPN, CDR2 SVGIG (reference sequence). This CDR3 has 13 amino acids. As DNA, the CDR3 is TGTGCTTGTGGACGGAACGATAAATATGGCTACACCTTC. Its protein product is CACGRNDKYGYTF.

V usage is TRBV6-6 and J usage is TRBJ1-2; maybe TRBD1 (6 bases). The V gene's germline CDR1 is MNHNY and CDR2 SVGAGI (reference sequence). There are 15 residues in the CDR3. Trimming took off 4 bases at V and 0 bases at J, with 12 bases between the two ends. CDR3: CASSSQGLANYGYTF. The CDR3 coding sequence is TGTGCCAGCAGTTCCCAGGGGTTAGCTAACTATGGCTACACCTTC.

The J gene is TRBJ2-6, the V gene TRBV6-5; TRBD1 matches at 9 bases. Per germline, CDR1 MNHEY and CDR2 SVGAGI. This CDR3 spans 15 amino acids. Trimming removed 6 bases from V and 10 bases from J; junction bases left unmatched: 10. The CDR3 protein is CASRPRDRVSNVLTF. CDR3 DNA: TGTGCCAGCAGGCCCCGGGACAGGGTATCTAACGTCCTGACTTTC.

The CDR3 nucleotides read TGTGCCAGCAGCTTAGATCCTAGTGGGACCGGGGAGCTGTTTTTT. Its protein product is CASSLDPSGTGELFF. The chain couples TRBV7-7 to TRBJ2-2, with unresolved D. Germline-derived CDR1 and CDR2 are SSHAT and FNYEAQ (reference sequence). The CDR3 is 15 amino acids. Trimming took off 1 base at V and 5 bases at J, with 11 bases between the two ends.

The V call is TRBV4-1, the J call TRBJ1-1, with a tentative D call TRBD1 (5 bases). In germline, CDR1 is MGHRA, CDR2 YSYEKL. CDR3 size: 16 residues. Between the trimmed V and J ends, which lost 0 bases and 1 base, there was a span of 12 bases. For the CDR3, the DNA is TGCGCCAGCAGCCAAGATAGGGCCGGGGGGAACACTGAAGCTTTCTTT. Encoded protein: CASSQDRAGGNTEAFF.

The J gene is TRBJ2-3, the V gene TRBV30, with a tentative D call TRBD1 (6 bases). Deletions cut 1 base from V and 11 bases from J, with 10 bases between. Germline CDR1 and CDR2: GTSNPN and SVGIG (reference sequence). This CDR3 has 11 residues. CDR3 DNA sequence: TGTGCCTGGAGTGACAGGGTGGAGCAGTATTTT. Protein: CAWSDRVEQYF.

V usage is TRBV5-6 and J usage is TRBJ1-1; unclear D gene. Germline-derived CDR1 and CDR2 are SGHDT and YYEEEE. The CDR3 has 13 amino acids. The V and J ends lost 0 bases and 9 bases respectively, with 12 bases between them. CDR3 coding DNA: TGTGCCAGCAGCTTGGGGACCCCCTTTAAAGCTTTCTTT. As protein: CASSLGTPFKAFF.

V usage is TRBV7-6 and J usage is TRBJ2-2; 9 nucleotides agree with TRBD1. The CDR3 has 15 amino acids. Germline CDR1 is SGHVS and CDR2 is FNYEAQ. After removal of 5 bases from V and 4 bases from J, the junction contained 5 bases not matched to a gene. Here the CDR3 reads CASSLTGGGTGELFF. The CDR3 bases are TGTGCCAGCAGCCTTACAGGGGGCGGCACCGGGGAGCTGTTTTTT. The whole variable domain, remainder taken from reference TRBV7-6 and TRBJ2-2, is GAGVSQSPRYKVTKRGQDVALRCDPISGHVSLYWYRQALGQGPEFLTYFNYEAQQDKSGLPNDRFSAERPEGSISTLTIQRTEQRDSAMYRCASSLTGGGTGELFFGEGSRLTVL.

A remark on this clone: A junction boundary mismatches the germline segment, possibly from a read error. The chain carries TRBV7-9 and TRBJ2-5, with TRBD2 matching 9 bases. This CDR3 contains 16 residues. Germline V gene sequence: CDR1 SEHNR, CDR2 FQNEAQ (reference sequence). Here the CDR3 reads CACRGPAGGKQETQYF. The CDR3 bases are TGTGCCTGCAGAGGGCCAGCGGGAGGTAAGCAAGAGACCCAGTACTTC.

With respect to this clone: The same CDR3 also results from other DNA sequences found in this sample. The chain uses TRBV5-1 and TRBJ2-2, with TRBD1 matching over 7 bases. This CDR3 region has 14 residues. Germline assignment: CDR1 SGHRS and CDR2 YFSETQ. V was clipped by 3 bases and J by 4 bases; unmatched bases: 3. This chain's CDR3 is CASSSGQVTGELFF. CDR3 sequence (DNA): TGCGCCAGCAGCTCTGGACAGGTCACCGGGGAGCTGTTTTTT. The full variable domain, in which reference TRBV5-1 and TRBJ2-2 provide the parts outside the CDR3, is KAGVTQTPRYLIKTRGQQVTLSCSPISGHRSVSWYQQTPGQGLQFLFEYFSETQRNKGNFPGRFSGRQFSNSRSEMNVSTLELGDSALYLCASSSGQVTGELFFGEGSRLTVL.

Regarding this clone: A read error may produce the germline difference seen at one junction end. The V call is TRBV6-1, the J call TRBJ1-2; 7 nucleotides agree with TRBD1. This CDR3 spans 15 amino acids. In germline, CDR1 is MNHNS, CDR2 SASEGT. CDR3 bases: TGTGCCAGCAGAAATAGGGCTGCAGGGACAGAGGCCCGATTGTTC. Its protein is CASRNRAAGTEARLF.

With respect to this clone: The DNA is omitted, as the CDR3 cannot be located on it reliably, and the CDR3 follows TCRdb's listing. The CDR3 protein is CASSERWGTGAYF. V gene TRBV6-1 combines with J gene TRBJ2-7; TRBD1 is taken as the D call from the table, unchecked against the DNA. Termini included, the CDR3 measures 13 amino acids. CDR1 MNHNS and CDR2 SASEGT come from the germline V gene.

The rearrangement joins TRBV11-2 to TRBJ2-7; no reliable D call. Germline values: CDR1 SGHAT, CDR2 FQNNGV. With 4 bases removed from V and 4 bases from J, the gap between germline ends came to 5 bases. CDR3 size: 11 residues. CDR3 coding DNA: TGTGCCAGCAGCTCCCTGTACGAGCAGTACTTC. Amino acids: CASSSLYEQYF.